The entry below describes one T cell receptor (beta chain). An input of 0.5 to 1 ug of RNA was subjected to reverse transcription using random hexamers. An immunoSEQ multiplex PCR amplified TCR beta CDR3 over 54 Vbeta and 13 Jbeta. TCRdb reanalysed the immunoSEQ multiplex PCR reads using MiXCR and keeps one entry per CDR3 protein. The sample carries about 300,000 distinct CDR3 sequences, approximately 85% recorded once. These data originate in a study of CD8 T cells in Susac syndrome. This CDR3 has 15 residues. Germline loops: CDR1 SQVTM, CDR2 ANQGSEA. With 2 bases removed from V and 0 bases from J, the gap between germline ends came to 14 bases. Sequencing of TCR beta was carried out in blood CD8+ and CD4+ T cells. The multiple sclerosis controls consisted of treatment-naive patients with relapsing-remitting disease, either stable or active. Purification of the CD8+ and CD4+ T cells relied on negative isolation, and TEMRA cells underwent FACS enrichment.

The specimen was CD8+ T cells from PBMCs. The sequence came from a human donor with multiple sclerosis. The chain combines TRBV29-1 with TRBJ2-7; D may match TRBD1 or TRBD2 (5 bases each). CDR3 coding DNA: TGCAGCGTTGAACTAGCAGGGATGAGCTCCTACGAGCAGTACTTC. This encodes CSVELAGMSSYEQYF.